The clone carrying this T cell receptor beta chain turned up a few times. Its matching antigen is unknown. This specimen comes from a study of T-cell memory formation after mild COVID-19. Study conclusions and caveats: Mainly in CM and EM were contracting CD4+ clones; CD8+ were in EMRA.

Germline CDR1 reads MNHEY; CDR2 reads SMNVEV (reference sequence). The V gene lost 3 bases and the J gene lost 1 base, with 13 bases spanning the gap. The CDR3 spans 17 residues. TCRdb reprocessed the 5' RACE reads with MiXCR, giving one entry per CDR3 protein. The sample has about 560,000 distinct CDR3 sequences, around 15% seen once; the top ten hold about 8.1%. This TCR was sampled from an adult woman who had mild COVID-19 (a few samples of this study predate the infection). Cell type and time point are not known. The chain recombines TRBV27 with TRBJ2-6; D ambiguous. Source material: PBMCs or a T cell subset sorted from them (not recorded which). The CDR3, as DNA: TGTGCCAGCAGTTTCGGGCAGCCAGCGTCTGGGGCCAACGTCCTGACTTTC. Its translation is CASSFGQPASGANVLTF.